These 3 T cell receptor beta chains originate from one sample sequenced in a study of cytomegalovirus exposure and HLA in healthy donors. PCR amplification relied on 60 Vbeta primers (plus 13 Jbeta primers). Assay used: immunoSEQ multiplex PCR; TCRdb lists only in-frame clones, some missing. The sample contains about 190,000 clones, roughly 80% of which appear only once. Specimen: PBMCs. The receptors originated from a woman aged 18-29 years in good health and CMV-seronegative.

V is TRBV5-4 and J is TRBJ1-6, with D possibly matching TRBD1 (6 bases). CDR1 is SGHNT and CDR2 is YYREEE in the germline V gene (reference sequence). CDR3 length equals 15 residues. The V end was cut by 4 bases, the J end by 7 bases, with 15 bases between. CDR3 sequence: CASSLADRGNSPLHF. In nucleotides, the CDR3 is TGTGCCAGCAGCCTAGCGGACAGAGGGAATTCACCCCTCCACTTT.

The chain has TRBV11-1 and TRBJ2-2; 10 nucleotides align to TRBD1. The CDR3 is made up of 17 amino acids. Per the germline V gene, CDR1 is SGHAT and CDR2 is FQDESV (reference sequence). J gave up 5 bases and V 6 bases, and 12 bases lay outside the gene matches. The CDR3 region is CASSSGTGVLGTGELFF. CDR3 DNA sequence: TGTGCCAGCAGTTCCGGGACAGGGGTTTTGGGAACCGGGGAGCTGTTTTTT.

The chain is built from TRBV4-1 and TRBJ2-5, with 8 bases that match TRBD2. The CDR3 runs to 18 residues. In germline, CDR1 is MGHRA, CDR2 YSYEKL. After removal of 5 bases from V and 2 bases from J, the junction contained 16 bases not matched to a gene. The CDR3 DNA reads TGCGCCAGCAGCGCACTCTTAACCGCGGGAGGCTCTCAAGAGACCCAGTACTTC. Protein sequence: CASSALLTAGGSQETQYF.